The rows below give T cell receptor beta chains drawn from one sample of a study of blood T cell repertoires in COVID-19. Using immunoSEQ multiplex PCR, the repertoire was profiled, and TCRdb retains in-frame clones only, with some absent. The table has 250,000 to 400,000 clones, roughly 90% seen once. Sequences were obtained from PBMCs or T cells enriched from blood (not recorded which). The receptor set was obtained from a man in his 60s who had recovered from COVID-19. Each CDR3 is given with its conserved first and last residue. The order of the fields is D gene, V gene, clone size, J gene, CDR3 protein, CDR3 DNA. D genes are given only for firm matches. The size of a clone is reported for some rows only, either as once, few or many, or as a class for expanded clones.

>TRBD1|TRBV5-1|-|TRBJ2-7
CASSPGQGGTYEQYF
TGCGCCAGCAGCCCAGGACAGGGGGGGACCTACGAGCAGTACTTC
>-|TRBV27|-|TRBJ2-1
CASAAEQFF
TGTGCCAGCGCGGCTGAGCAGTTCTTC
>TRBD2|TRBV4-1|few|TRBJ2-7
CASSQVFRAGELYEQYF
TGCGCCAGCAGCCAAGTGTTCAGAGCGGGAGAACTCTACGAGCAGTACTTC
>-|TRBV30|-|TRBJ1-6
CAWSVGGGYSPLHF
TGTGCCTGGAGTGTGGGGGGAGGATATTCACCCCTCCACTTT
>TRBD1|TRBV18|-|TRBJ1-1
CASYTGTGTPQNTEAFF
TGTGCCAGCTATACCGGGACAGGGACGCCCCAGAACACTGAAGCTTTCTTT
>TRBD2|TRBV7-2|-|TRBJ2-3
CASSPSAGPTDTQYF
TGTGCCAGCAGCCCCTCAGCGGGACCCACAGATACGCAGTATTTT
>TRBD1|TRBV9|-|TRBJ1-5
CASSRQGGSQPQHF
TGTGCCAGCAGTCGACAGGGGGGGAGTCAGCCCCAGCATTTT
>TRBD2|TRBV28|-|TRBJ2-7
CASSPPPREGEQYF
TGTGCCAGCAGTCCCCCTCCCAGGGAGGGCGAGCAGTACTTC
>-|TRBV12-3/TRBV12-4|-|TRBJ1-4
CASNREGEKLFF
TGTGCCAGCAACAGGGAGGGTGAAAAACTGTTTTTT
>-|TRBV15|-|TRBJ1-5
CATSSDPTGLLNQPQHF
TGTGCCACCAGCAGTGACCCGACAGGACTTCTCAATCAGCCCCAGCATTTT
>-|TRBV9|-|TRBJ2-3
CASSVRAGVSTDTQYF
TGTGCCAGCAGCGTAAGAGCGGGTGTGAGCACAGATACGCAGTATTTT
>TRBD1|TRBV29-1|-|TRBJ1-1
CSVGDWTGRAFF
TGCAGCGTCGGTGATTGGACAGGGAGAGCTTTCTTT
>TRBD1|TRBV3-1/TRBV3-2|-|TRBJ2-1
CASSQDRTGWKFF
TGTGCCAGCAGCCAAGACAGGACAGGGTGGAAGTTCTTC
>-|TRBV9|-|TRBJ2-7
CASSPTTWSEQYF
TGTGCCAGCAGCCCGACAACGTGGTCCGAGCAGTACTTC
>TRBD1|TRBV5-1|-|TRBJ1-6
CASSYYSKQGSHSPLHF
TGCGCCAGCAGCTACTATTCGAAACAGGGGAGTCATTCACCCCTCCACTTT
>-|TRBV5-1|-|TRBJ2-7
CASSLQGWEQYF
TGCGCCAGCAGCTTACAGGGATGGGAGCAGTACTTC
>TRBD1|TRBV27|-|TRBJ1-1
CATQNPGTGRGLRTEAFF
TGTGCCACCCAGAACCCGGGGACAGGGAGGGGGTTGAGGACTGAAGCTTTCTTT
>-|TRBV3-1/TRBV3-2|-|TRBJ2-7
CASTMGATTYEQYF
TGTGCCAGCACGATGGGAGCGACAACCTACGAGCAGTACTTC
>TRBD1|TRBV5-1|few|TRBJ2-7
CASSSEPGQGAFEQYF
TGCGCCAGCAGCTCCGAACCGGGACAGGGGGCGTTCGAGCAGTACTTC
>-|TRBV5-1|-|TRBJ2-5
CASSLGQGRVETQYF
TGCGCCAGCAGCTTGGGTCAGGGAAGGGTGGAGACCCAGTACTTC
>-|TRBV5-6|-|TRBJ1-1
CASSWGSEAFF
TGTGCCAGCAGCTGGGGCTCTGAAGCTTTCTTT
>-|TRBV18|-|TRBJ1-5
CASSPSAGRLVQPQHF
TGTGCCAGCTCACCATCGGCAGGGCGATTGGTTCAGCCCCAGCATTTT
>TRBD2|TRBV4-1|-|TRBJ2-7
CASSQEGGGSPVLGQYF
TGCGCCAGCAGCCAAGAAGGAGGCGGGAGCCCAGTTTTAGGGCAGTACTTC
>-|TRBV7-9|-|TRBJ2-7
CASSRDTDEQYF
TGTGCCAGCAGCCGGGACACCGACGAGCAGTACTTC
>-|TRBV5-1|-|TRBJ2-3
CASSLQGSTDTQYF
TGCGCCAGCAGCTTGCAGGGGAGCACAGATACGCAGTATTTT
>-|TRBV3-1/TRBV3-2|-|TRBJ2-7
CASSQASSYEQYF
TGTGCCAGCAGCCAAGCCAGTTCCTACGAGCAGTACTTC
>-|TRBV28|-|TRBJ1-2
CASSLDQAVYGYTF
TGTGCCAGCAGTTTAGATCAGGCCGTCTATGGCTACACCTTC
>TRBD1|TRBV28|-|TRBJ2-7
CASSASGTGNYEQYF
TGTGCCAGCAGTGCCTCCGGGACAGGGAATTACGAGCAGTACTTC
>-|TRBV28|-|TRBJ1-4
CASSPQATNEKLFF
TGTGCCAGCAGTCCACAGGCAACTAATGAAAAACTGTTTTTT
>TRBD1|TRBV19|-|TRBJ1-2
CASTPRDRLNYGYTF
TGTGCCAGTACCCCACGGGACAGGTTGAACTATGGCTACACCTTC
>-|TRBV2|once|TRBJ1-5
CASSPLSNQPQHF
TGTGCCAGCAGTCCTCTGAGCAATCAGCCCCAGCATTTT
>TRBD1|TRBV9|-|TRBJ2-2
CASSARDRVTGELFF
TGTGCCAGCAGCGCCAGGGACAGGGTCACCGGGGAGCTGTTTTTT
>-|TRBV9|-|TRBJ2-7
CASSTGRGRGANEQYF
TGTGCCAGCTCTACAGGCAGGGGCCGGGGGGCGAACGAGCAGTACTTC
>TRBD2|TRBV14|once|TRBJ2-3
CATRLAGGTDTQYF
TGTGCCACCCGGCTAGCGGGAGGCACAGATACGCAGTATTTT
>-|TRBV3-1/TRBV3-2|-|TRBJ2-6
CASSQEPILSGANVLTF
TGTGCCAGCAGCCAAGAACCTATCCTGTCTGGGGCCAACGTCCTGACTTTC
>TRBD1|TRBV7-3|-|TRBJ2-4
CASSPGQGGIQYF
TGTGCCAGCAGCCCGGGACAGGGGGGCATTCAGTACTTC
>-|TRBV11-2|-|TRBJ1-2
CASSLRPQAIGYTF
TGTGCCAGCAGCTTACGTCCACAGGCGATTGGCTACACCTTC
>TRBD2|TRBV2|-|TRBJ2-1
CASSLERESNEQFF
TGTGCCAGCAGTCTCGAGCGGGAGAGCAATGAGCAGTTCTTC
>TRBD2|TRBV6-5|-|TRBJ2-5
CASSTSGSAETQYF
TGTGCCAGCTCCACTAGCGGGAGTGCAGAGACCCAGTACTTC
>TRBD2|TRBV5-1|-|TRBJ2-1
CASSPGLAGYIEQFF
TGCGCCAGCAGCCCCGGACTAGCGGGATATATTGAGCAGTTCTTC
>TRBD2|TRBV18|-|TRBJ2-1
CASFATSGDSGSSNEQFF
TGTGCCAGCTTCGCTACGTCAGGAGACAGCGGGAGTAGCAATGAGCAGTTCTTC
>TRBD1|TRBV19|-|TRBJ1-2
CASSTTTGNYGYTF
TGTGCCAGTAGTACAACGACAGGGAACTATGGCTACACCTTC
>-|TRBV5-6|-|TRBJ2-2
CASSSTFSGELFF
TGTGCCAGCAGCTCGACATTTAGCGGGGAGCTGTTTTTT
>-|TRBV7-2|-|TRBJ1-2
CASSPTQPGNYGYTF
TGTGCCAGCAGCCCGACCCAGCCGGGAAACTATGGCTACACCTTC
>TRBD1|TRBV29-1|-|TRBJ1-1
CSPRRQGAEAFF
TGCAGCCCCCGACGGCAGGGGGCTGAAGCTTTCTTT
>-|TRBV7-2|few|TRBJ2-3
CASSLATGTDTQYF
TGTGCCAGCAGCTTAGCCACTGGCACAGATACGCAGTATTTT
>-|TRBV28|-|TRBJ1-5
CASSLPQGRNQPQHF
TGTGCCAGCAGTTTACCACAGGGCCGCAATCAGCCCCAGCATTTT
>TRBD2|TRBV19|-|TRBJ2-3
CASSGLAGGPDTQYF
TGTGCCAGTAGTGGACTAGCGGGAGGGCCAGATACGCAGTATTTT
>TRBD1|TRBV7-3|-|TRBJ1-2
CASSPGQGANYGYTF
TGTGCCAGCAGCCCTGGACAGGGAGCTAACTATGGCTACACCTTC
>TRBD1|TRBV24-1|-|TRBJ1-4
CATSDSGQGGEKLFF
TGTGCCACCAGTGACTCGGGACAGGGAGGTGAAAAACTGTTTTTT
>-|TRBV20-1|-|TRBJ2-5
CSARIQETQYF
TGCAGTGCTAGAATACAAGAGACCCAGTACTTC